The subject of this entry is one TCR beta chain. The antigen is undetermined. The data belong to a study of T-cell memory formation after mild COVID-19. The V end lost 4 bases, the J end lost 7 bases, and 17 bases lay between the germline ends. CDR1 and CDR2 from the germline V gene are SGHVS and FQNEAQ. The CDR3 has 15 residues. Study-level points and caveats: CD4+ contracting clones were mainly CM and EM; CD8+ ones, EMRA. CD4/CD8 balance characterized clones contracting day 15 to 85, and CD4+ skew characterized later expanders. Day 37-peaking second-wave clones had unconfirmed SARS-CoV-2 specificity.

TCRdb redid the calling of the 5' RACE reads with MiXCR, one entry per CDR3 protein. The profile covers hundreds of thousands of distinct CDR3 sequences, with 20% to 25% appearing a single time and about 21% taken by the ten largest. The rearrangement joins TRBV7-8 to TRBJ2-1; tentative D call: TRBD2 (6 bases). This clonotype originated in a man between 18 and 35 years old who had mild COVID-19 (a few samples of this study predate the infection). Cell type and time point are not known. Sequencing input: PBMCs or a T cell subset sorted from them (not recorded which). The CDR3 here is CASSSLAPLGNEQFF. The CDR3 DNA sequence: TGTGCCAGCAGCTCACTAGCCCCCCTCGGGAATGAGCAGTTCTTC. Full variable domain (outside the CDR3, taken from reference TRBV7-8 and TRBJ2-1): GAGVSQSPRYKVAKRGQDVALRCDPISGHVSLFWYQQALGQGPEFLTYFQNEAQLDKSGLPSDRFFAERPEGSVSTLKIQRTQQEDSAVYLCASSSLAPLGNEQFFGPGTRLTVL.